This TCR beta chain was captured by sequencing in a study of OX40 agonist ivuxolimab in advanced cancers. Background on the study: Past anti-PD-1, anti-PD-L1 or anti-CTLA-4 therapy was accepted, and roughly 38% had received some. Three patients, one with hepatocellular carcinoma and two with cutaneous melanoma, responded partially.

Sequencing was performed with immunoSEQ multiplex PCR; in TCRdb, only in-frame clones are kept and a portion is missing. The table records under 100,000 clones, about four fifths of them present only once. The CDR3 loop spans 13 amino acids. The V end was cut by 2 bases, the J end by 5 bases, with 12 bases between. Germline V gene lookup returns CDR1 GTSNPN and CDR2 SVGIG (reference sequence). Overall study findings and caveats: By week 6 at 0.1 to 3.0 mg/kg, blood CD4+ and CD8+ T cells had expanded clonally.

About this clone itself: What it recognizes is unknown.

V and J are TRBV30 and TRBJ1-1, with D unresolved. The sample was CD4+ or CD8+ T cells sorted from blood, taken in a trial of the OX40 agonist ivuxolimab. This sequence originates from an adult with an advanced solid tumor such as melanoma, head and neck, liver or kidney cancer. DNA of the CDR3: TGTGCCTGGAGTATCGACCGGCAGACTGAAGCTTTCTTT. This codes for CAWSIDRQTEAFF. The full variable domain, completed using reference TRBV30 and TRBJ1-1, is SQTIHQWPATLVQPVGSPLSLECTVEGTSNPNLYWYRQAAGRGLQLLFYSVGIGQISSEVPQNLSASRPQDRQFILSSKKLLLSDSGFYLCAWSIDRQTEAFFGQGTRLTVV.